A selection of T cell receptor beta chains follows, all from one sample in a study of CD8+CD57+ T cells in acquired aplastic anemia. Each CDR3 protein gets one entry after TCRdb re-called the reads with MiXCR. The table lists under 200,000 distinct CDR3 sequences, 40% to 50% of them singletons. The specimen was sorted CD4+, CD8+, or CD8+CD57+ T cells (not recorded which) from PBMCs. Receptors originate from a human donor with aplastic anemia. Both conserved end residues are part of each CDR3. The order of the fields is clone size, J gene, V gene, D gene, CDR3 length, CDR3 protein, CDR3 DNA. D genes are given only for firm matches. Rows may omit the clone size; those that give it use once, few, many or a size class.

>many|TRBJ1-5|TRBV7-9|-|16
CASSATGRGGDQPQHF
TGTGCCAGCAGCGCGACGGGCAGGGGAGGGGATCAGCCCCAGCATTTT
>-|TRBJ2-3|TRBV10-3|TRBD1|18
CAISERPLGDRSTDTQYF
TGTGCCATCAGTGAGAGACCCCTAGGGGACAGGAGCACAGATACGCAGTATTTT
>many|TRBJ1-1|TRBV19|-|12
CASSINGGEAFF
TGTGCCAGTAGTATCAACGGGGGCGAAGCTTTCTTT
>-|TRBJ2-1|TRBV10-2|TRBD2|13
CASSSGEYNEQFF
TGCGCCAGTTCGAGCGGGGAATACAATGAGCAGTTCTTC
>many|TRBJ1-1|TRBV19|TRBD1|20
CASSTLNAPGGRSADTEAFF
TGTGCCAGTAGTACACTCAATGCCCCAGGGGGGAGGTCTGCGGACACTGAAGCTTTCTTT
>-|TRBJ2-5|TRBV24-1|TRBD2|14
CATSDRTSEETQYF
TGTGCCACCAGTGATCGGACTAGCGAAGAGACCCAGTACTTC
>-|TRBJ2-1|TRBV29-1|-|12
CSVLTSGGEQFF
TGCAGCGTGCTGACCTCTGGTGGGGAGCAGTTCTTC
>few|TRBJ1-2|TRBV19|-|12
CASSINGYGYTF
TGTGCCAGTAGTATCAACGGCTATGGCTACACCTTC
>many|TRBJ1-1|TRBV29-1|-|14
CSANRPDLNTEAFF
TGCAGCGCCAATAGACCGGATTTGAACACTGAAGCTTTCTTT
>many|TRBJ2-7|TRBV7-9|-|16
CASSLEIGYGSYEQYF
TGTGCCAGCAGCTTAGAAATCGGTTACGGCTCCTACGAGCAGTACTTC
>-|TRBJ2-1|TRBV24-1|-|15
CATSDLSGLGNEQFF
TGTGCCACCAGTGATTTGTCCGGGTTAGGCAATGAGCAGTTCTTC
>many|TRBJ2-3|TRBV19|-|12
CASSISTDTQYF
TGTGCCAGTAGTATATCCACAGATACGCAGTATTTT
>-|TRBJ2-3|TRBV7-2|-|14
CASSPSPSTDTQYF
TGTGCCAGCAGCCCTAGCCCTAGCACAGATACGCAGTATTTT
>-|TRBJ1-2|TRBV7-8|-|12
CAGSLAGGGYTF
TGTGCCGGCAGCTTAGCTGGGGGTGGCTACACCTTC
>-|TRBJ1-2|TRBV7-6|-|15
CASSAIDGGPHGYTF
TGTGCCAGCAGCGCAATTGACGGGGGACCACATGGCTACACCTTC
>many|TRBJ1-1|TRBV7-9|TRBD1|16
CASSPRQGDVNTEAFF
TGTGCCAGCAGCCCCCGACAGGGGGACGTCAACACTGAAGCTTTCTTT
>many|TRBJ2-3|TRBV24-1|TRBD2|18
CATSDPGLAGEVGDTQYF
TGTGCCACCAGTGATCCGGGACTAGCGGGGGAGGTCGGAGATACGCAGTATTTT
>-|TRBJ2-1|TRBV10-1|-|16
CASSDPTSGGYNEQFF
TGCGCCAGCAGTGACCCGACTAGTGGGGGATACAATGAGCAGTTCTTC
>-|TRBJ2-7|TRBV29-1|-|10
CIVVGSEQYF
TGCATTGTCGTCGGTAGCGAGCAGTACTTC
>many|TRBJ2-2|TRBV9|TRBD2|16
CASSVDSGRLTGELFF
TGTGCCAGCAGCGTAGACAGCGGGAGGTTAACCGGGGAGCTGTTTTTT
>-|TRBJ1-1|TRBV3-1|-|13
CASSQDMKGGAFF
TGTGCCAGCAGCCAAGATATGAAGGGAGGAGCTTTCTTT
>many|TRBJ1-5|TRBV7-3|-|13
CASSPQGGQPQHF
TGTGCCAGCAGCCCTCAAGGGGGTCAGCCCCAGCATTTT
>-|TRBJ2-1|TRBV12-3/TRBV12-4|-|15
CASSLEGLSRGEQFF
TGTGCCAGCAGTTTAGAAGGACTGAGTCGGGGAGAGCAGTTCTTC
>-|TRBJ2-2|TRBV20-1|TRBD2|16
CSARDPRGAGTGELFF
TGCAGTGCTAGAGATCCGCGGGGGGCAGGCACCGGGGAGCTGTTTTTT
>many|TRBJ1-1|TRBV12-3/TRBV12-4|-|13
CASSRRGGVEAFF
TGTGCCAGCAGTCGTCGAGGGGGTGTTGAAGCTTTCTTT
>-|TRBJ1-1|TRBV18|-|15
CASSPAYSMNTEAFF
TGTGCCAGCTCACCAGCGTACAGTATGAACACTGAAGCTTTCTTT
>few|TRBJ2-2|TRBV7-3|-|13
CASSPTGTGELFF
TGTGCCAGCAGCCCAACCGGGACAGGGGAGCTGTTTTTT
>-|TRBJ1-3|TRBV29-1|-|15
CSVGDGTGSGNAIYF
TGCAGCGTGGGCGATGGGACGGGCTCTGGGAACGCCATATATTTT
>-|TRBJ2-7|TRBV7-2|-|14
CASSFADGSYEQYF
TGTGCCAGCAGCTTCGCTGACGGGTCCTACGAGCAGTACTTC
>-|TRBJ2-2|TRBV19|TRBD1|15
CASSRPGQGTGELFF
TGTGCCAGTAGTCGTCCGGGACAGGGCACCGGGGAGCTGTTTTTT
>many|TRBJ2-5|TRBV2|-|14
CASSRGQNQETQYF
TGTGCCAGCAGTCGAGGACAGAACCAAGAGACCCAGTACTTC
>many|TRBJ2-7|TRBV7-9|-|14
CASSLGPSSYEQYF
TGTGCCAGCAGCTTAGGGCCGAGCTCCTACGAGCAGTACTTC
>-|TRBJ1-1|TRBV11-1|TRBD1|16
CASSLVRGLLNTEAFF
TGTGCCAGCAGCTTAGTAAGGGGGCTGTTGAACACTGAAGCTTTCTTT
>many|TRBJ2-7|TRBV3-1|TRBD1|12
CASSQNRGEQYF
TGTGCCAGCAGCCAGAACAGGGGCGAGCAGTACTTC
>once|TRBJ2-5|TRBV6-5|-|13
CASGNGRRETQYF
TGTGCCAGCGGTAACGGGCGGCGAGAGACCCAGTACTTC
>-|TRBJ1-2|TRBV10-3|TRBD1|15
CAIRDREGDGYGYTF
TGTGCCATCCGGGACAGGGAGGGGGATGGCTATGGCTACACCTTC
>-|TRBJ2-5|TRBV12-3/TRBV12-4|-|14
CASSLALGLETQYF
TGTGCCAGCAGTTTAGCACTGGGGCTTGAGACCCAGTACTTC
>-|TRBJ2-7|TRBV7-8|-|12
CASSLRGSEQYF
TGTGCCAGCAGCCTAAGAGGTAGCGAGCAGTACTTC
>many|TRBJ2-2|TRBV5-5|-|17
CASSLVVGESNTGELFF
TGTGCCAGCAGCTTGGTTGTGGGAGAATCCAACACCGGGGAGCTGTTTTTT
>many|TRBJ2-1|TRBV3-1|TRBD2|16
CASSPLAGVAYNEQFF
TGTGCCAGCAGCCCTTTGGCGGGAGTTGCGTACAATGAGCAGTTCTTC
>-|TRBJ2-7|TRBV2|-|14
CASSLRGFAYEQYF
TGTGCCAGCAGTCTCAGGGGTTTCGCCTACGAGCAGTACTTC
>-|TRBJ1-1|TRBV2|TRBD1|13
CAGRRQGASEAFF
TGTGCCGGCCGGAGACAGGGGGCTAGTGAAGCTTTCTTT